This T cell receptor (beta chain) was sequenced in a study of long-term antiretroviral therapy in people with HIV. General observations from the study: Pre-ART-expanded clones dominated the repertoire at all time points. Repertoires with HIV possessed tighter CDR3 length spans than those of controls. Despite increasing after ART, diversity remained lower than that of transplant donor controls.

The authors ran the immunoSEQ assay, v3.0, at survey level. TCRdb's table, derived via immunoSEQ multiplex PCR, lists solely in-frame clones and lacks some. The sample holds tens of thousands of clones; about 89% are singletons and the top ten take approximately 5%. Concerning this clone itself: What it recognizes is unknown.

CDR3 length: 14 residues. The germline V gene has CDR1 SGHVS and CDR2 FNYEAQ. The trim removed 5 bases at V and 6 bases at J, leaving 7 bases unmatched. This specimen consisted of unsorted PBMCs, obtained 0.1 years before starting antiretroviral therapy. This clonotype was obtained from a woman in her forties or fifties with HIV. The genes are TRBV7-6 and TRBJ2-3, with 8 nucleotides matching TRBD2. The CDR3 is CASSPRGGGDTQYF. For the CDR3, the DNA is TGTGCCAGCAGCCCCCGGGGGGGAGGGGATACGCAGTATTTT.